These 16 T cell receptor beta chains were sequenced from one sample in a study of CXCR3-negative and CXCR3-positive naive CD8 T cells. Findings and limits, study-wide: A higher hydrophobicity marked the TRB CDR3s of CXCR3-positive naive cells versus CXCR3-negative naive cells.

These receptors lack a known antigen. The authors made the TRB cDNA libraries by 5' RACE using UMI labels. TCRdb re-called the 5' RACE reads and gives one entry per CDR3 protein, without DNA. Its clone listing holds around 130,000 distinct CDR3 sequences. The sample was naive CXCR3+ CD8+ T cells from blood. Subset defined: CD45RO-CCR7+CD27+CD95- naive CD8+ T cells expressing CXCR3 (TNR3+). Receptor source: a human donor in good health. Some clones in this sample may be carry-over from other donors' samples.

V gene TRBV6-5 combines with J gene TRBJ2-2. The CDR3 contains 13 residues. Per germline, CDR1 MNHEY and CDR2 SVGAGI. CDR3 residues: CASSYRSRGELFF.

The rearrangement uses TRBV29-1 and TRBJ2-7; the TCRdb call, TRBD2, lacks DNA for checking. Looked up from germline, CDR1 is SQVTM and CDR2 is ANQGSEA. This CDR3 is built from 18 residues. The CDR3 reads CSFTAPPTARGGLYEQYF.

The chain recombines TRBV19 with TRBJ1-1; as DNA is missing, the TRBD1 call by TCRdb cannot be tested. CDR1 and CDR2 from the germline V gene are LNHDA and SQIVND (reference sequence). CDR3 size: 17 residues. The CDR3 spells CASSNWPQGDGNTEAFF. Based on the CDR3 plus reference TRBV19 and TRBJ1-1, the full variable domain is DGGITQSPKYLFRKEGQNVTLSCEQNLNHDAMYWYRQDPGQGLRLIYYSQIVNDFQKGDIAEGYSVSREKKESFPLTVTSAQKNPTAFYLCASSNWPQGDGNTEAFFGQGTRLTVV.

The chain has TRBV4-1 and TRBJ2-1. Looked up from germline, CDR1 is MGHRA and CDR2 is YSYEKL. The CDR3 loop spans 17 amino acids. The CDR3: CASSQDPDGFSYNEQFF.

This chain connects TRBV4-1 to TRBJ1-2; TCRdb selects TRBD1, and the lack of DNA leaves this call unchecked. The CDR3 is made up of 13 amino acids. Germline CDR1 reads MGHRA; CDR2 reads YSYEKL. The CDR3 here is CASRGQGNYGYTF.

The rearrangement uses TRBV7-9 and TRBJ2-7; TCRdb returns TRBD1, unconfirmable since there is no DNA. Germline CDR1 reads SEHNR; CDR2 reads FQNEAQ (reference sequence). CDR3 length: 14 amino acids. CDR3 protein: CASSWDPGPYEQYF.

The V call is TRBV7-9, the J call TRBJ2-2; TCRdb's D call, TRBD1, is unchecked because there is no DNA. The germline gives CDR1 SEHNR, CDR2 FQNEAQ (reference sequence). This CDR3 has 13 residues. The CDR3 region is CASSRTGSGELFF.

This rearrangement joins TRBV2 to TRBJ2-5; the TCRdb call, TRBD1, lacks DNA for checking. Germline values: CDR1 SNHLY, CDR2 FYNNEI. The CDR3 has 16 amino acids. The CDR3 is CASSEAYGQGQETQYF.

The CDR3: CSARDRALVTQYF. This chain connects TRBV20-1 to TRBJ2-3; without DNA, the TCRdb call of TRBD2 cannot be checked. Germline CDR1 is DFQATT and CDR2 is SNEGSKA (reference sequence). The CDR3 spans 13 residues.

The rearrangement uses TRBV6-2 or TRBV6-3 and TRBJ2-7; checking the TCRdb D call of TRBD1 is not possible without DNA. Germline CDR1 and CDR2: MNHEY and SVGEGT. The CDR3 extends over 14 amino acids. The CDR3 loop is CASSYVSPLDEQYF.

The rearrangement joins TRBV7-9 to TRBJ2-7. Per the germline V gene, CDR1 is SEHNR and CDR2 is FQNEAQ (reference sequence). The CDR3 loop spans 13 amino acids. The CDR3 reads CASSSLDSYEQYF. Full variable domain (remainder filled in from reference TRBV7-9 and TRBJ2-7): DTGVSQNPRHKITKRGQNVTFRCDPISEHNRLYWYRQTLGQGPEFLTYFQNEAQLEKSRLLSDRFSAERPKGSFSTLEIQRTEQGDSAMYLCASSSLDSYEQYFGPGTRLTVT.

The rearrangement joins TRBV28 to TRBJ2-7; TCRdb returns TRBD2, unconfirmable since there is no DNA. Germline V gene lookup returns CDR1 MDHEN and CDR2 SYDVKM. The CDR3 totals 16 residues. CDR3 residues: CASRTLAGGSRNEQYF.

This rearrangement joins TRBV5-5 to TRBJ2-7. Germline CDR1 SGHKS, CDR2 YYEKEE (reference sequence). The CDR3 length is 13 residues. CDR3 protein: CASSLASYYEQYF.

This sequence joins TRBV6-2 or TRBV6-3 and TRBJ1-2; no DNA is available, so the TRBD1 call from TCRdb remains unchecked. CDR1 and CDR2 (germline): MNHEY, SVGEGT. The CDR3 spans 12 residues. The CDR3 is CASTASGDGYTF.

The rearrangement links TRBV5-1 to TRBJ2-6; there is no DNA to check the TCRdb D call of TRBD1. CDR1 is SGHRS and CDR2 is YFSETQ in the germline V gene. The CDR3 covers 17 residues. The CDR3 sequence is CASSLGQRGSGANVLTF.

The J gene is TRBJ2-1, the V gene TRBV4-3; TCRdb reports TRBD2, a call that lacks DNA to check it against. There are 14 residues in the CDR3. Germline loops: CDR1 LGHNA, CDR2 YSLEER. CDR3 protein: CASSFGLAGGEQFF.